Sequencing of this T cell receptor beta chain was carried out in a study of T-cell reconstitution after alpha-beta-depleted transplantation in children. Germline CDR1 SGHRS, CDR2 YFSETQ. The CDR3 is 15 amino acids. The junction had 3 bases not matched to a gene; V was cut back by 4 bases and J by 1 base. This clonotype has ten or more counts. Unique molecular identifiers were incorporated into the prepared TCRbeta library. Each CDR3 protein gets one entry after TCRdb re-called the PCR reads with MiXCR. The sample lists fewer than 1 million distinct CDR3 sequences, less than 20% seen once, with just under 5% in the top ten.

This chain uses TRBV5-1 with TRBJ2-3; TRBD2 agrees at 10 bases. The source of this sequence is a male patient younger than 18 who had a stem cell transplant for acute lymphoblastic leukemia, so the T cells may come from the graft donor. The material sequenced was PBMCs, mostly from graft donor cells, taken 360 days after TCRalphabeta/CD19-depleted stem cell transplant. CDR3 DNA: TGCGCCAGCAGCCCTAGCGGGAGAGGCACAGATACGCAGTATTTT. It is translated as CASSPSGRGTDTQYF.